This T cell receptor beta chain was retrieved from a study of T cells after yellow fever vaccination (dated by TCRdb to about 2019). At the level of the whole study: The SMART-Seq v4 Ultra Low Input RNA kit was used to prepare libraries from fractions with low cell numbers. To follow T-cell clones before and after both primary and booster YFV17D yellow fever vaccination, bulk TCR alpha and beta repertoires underwent longitudinal sequencing. The cohort comprised two healthy male donors, one aged 18 to 30 and one aged 30 to 40 years. Blood samples were taken at several timepoints before and after primary and secondary immunization, and bulk PBMC replicates and cell subsets were isolated. General findings and caveats noted by the study authors: After the booster, most clones that had expanded after primary vaccination were detected again (roughly 96% of CD4 and over 75% of CD8), suggesting broad maintenance of memory. Computational filtering was required because FACS-sorted repertoires could contain abundant contaminating clonotypes from the bulk population. A small share of clonotypes occurred in both CD4 and CD8 compartments, likely arising from convergent recombination. Compared with the primary T-cell response, the secondary T-cell response was faster but weaker, reaching its peak on day 5 rather than on day 15. Because the study included only two donors, the extent to which the findings can be generalized is limited.

The sample was run on an Illumina NovaSeq 6000. TCR cDNA was synthesized by 5'RACE template switching, through which a universal primer site and unique molecular identifiers were introduced. Priming of cDNA synthesis was performed from both the TCR alpha and TCR beta constant segments. Library amplification involved two PCR steps, and the second step added sample barcodes and sequencing adapters. Libraries were sequenced on Illumina HiSeq 2500 (2x100 bp) or NovaSeq (2x150 bp). The original pipeline was this. Demultiplexing of reads and collapsing into UMI consensus sequences were performed with MIGEC, and V(D)J alignment was carried out with MiXCR. Using edgeR on replicate PBMC samples, clonotypes were called vaccine-responding if FDR was below 0.01 and the log2 fold change was above 5 up to day 15. Each bulk clonotype received a CD4 or CD8 identity based on whether the sequenced CD4 or CD8 repertoire contained that clonotype at higher abundance. Using fastp at Q25 and MiXCR, TCRdb reprocessed the public reads and kept productive beta chains. Rows with one shared CDR3 protein collapse into an entry with the most common genes and DNA. TCRdb, not the original authors, processed these V and J calls. A total of some 300,000 distinct CDR3 sequences appear in this sample, less than 9.5% of them only once. Around 3.3% of the sample goes to the ten largest clones.

In the paper's terms, the treatment or condition label means: live attenuated yellow fever vaccine strain. A standard Ficoll-Paque protocol was used to isolate PBMCs from peripheral blood. Dynabeads CD4 and CD8 positive selection kits were used to isolate the CD4 and CD8 T-cell fractions. TriZol was used to extract RNA from bulk PBMCs, CD4 and CD8 fractions, and dextramer-positive and dextramer-negative fractions. The CDR1 and CDR2 encoded by the germline V gene (reference sequence) are DFQATT and SNEGSKA. V is shortened by 6 bases, J by 7 bases, and the region joining them spans 21 bases. The CDR3 numbers 14 residues from cysteine through phenylalanine. The sequence is cut down to CDR3 DNA, 42 bases in frame from base 1. Note on this clonotype: Its antigen target is currently unknown. Per-nucleotide qualities are absent, and no much larger clonotype sits a single base away.

The chain was built from TRBV20-1 and TRBJ2-5; no D gene can be assigned with confidence. The clonotype comes from a man between 18 and 35 years old who received the YFV17D yellow fever vaccine. Sequenced here: CD4+ T cells sorted from PBMCs, sampled 5 days after the yellow fever booster vaccination. The nucleotides are TGCAGTGCCAAGCCTGGGTCCACCCCAAGGACCCAGTACTTC. It translates to CSAKPGSTPRTQYF.